Sequencing of this T cell receptor (beta chain) was carried out in a study of beta chain features in type 1 diabetes. In the study overall: The patient and healthy donor groups were comparable for age, gender and cell yields. Study-level results: It was among patients, rather than healthy donors, that naive, central memory and Treg TCRB repertoires appeared more similar. All four CD4+ subsets from Type 1 diabetes patients carried moderately but significantly shorter TCRB CDR3s.

With regard to this clone: Its target is not known.

The V and J ends lost 5 bases and 7 bases, in that order; junction bases with no gene match: 7. The CDR3 sequence is 14 residues long. In germline, CDR1 is GTSNPN, CDR2 SVGIG (reference sequence). cDNA synthesis used the whole RNA isolate, giving expressed TCRB sequences. Profiled with immunoSEQ multiplex PCR; TCRdb holds only in-frame clones, not every one. Among about 360,000 clones listed, about 12% were seen once. Source material: naive CD4+ T cells from blood. The V gene is TRBV30, the J gene TRBJ1-6; 8 bases align to TRBD1. The TCR was taken from a man younger than 35 in good health. The CDR3 nucleotides read TGTGCCTGGGCACAGGGGGTGTACAATTCACCCCTCCACTTT. This encodes CAWAQGVYNSPLHF. The variable domain in full, completed from reference TRBV30 and TRBJ1-6, reads SQTIHQWPATLVQPVGSPLSLECTVEGTSNPNLYWYRQAAGRGLQLLFYSVGIGQISSEVPQNLSASRPQDRQFILSSKKLLLSDSGFYLCAWAQGVYNSPLHFGNGTRLTVT.